Detailed here is one T cell receptor (beta chain). Its antigen is undetermined. The length of the CDR3 is 16 residues. The germline V gene has CDR1 SNHLY and CDR2 FYNNEI. V was pared by 6 bases and J by 2 bases, with 19 bases between. The protocol was immunoSEQ multiplex PCR, while the TCRdb copy is restricted to in-frame clones and leaves out a portion. Among approximately 12,000 clones listed, 70% to 90% were seen once. The data derive from a study of chemoradiotherapy in HPV16-positive cancers. Study findings and constraints: Functional assays defining HPV-specific T cells used only two HPV16-positive patients.

The rearrangement uses TRBV2 and TRBJ1-1; no clear D. This receptor was obtained from a human donor with HPV-associated anogenital cancer. Sequencing used blood, obtained from a patient who underwent chemoradiotherapy. CDR3 sequence: CASSPFFRAPNTEAFF. In nucleotides, the CDR3 is TGTGCCAGCAGCCCCTTTTTCCGGGCTCCTAACACTGAAGCTTTCTTT.